One sample yielded the 2 T cell receptor beta chains listed below, sequenced in a study of Ad26.COV2.S vaccination and SARS-CoV-2 variants. Data came from immunoSEQ multiplex PCR; TCRdb stores just in-frame clones and leaves some out. In the table there are fewer than 600,000 clones, about 88% of which are singletons. Treatment reported: over 15 received Ad26.COV2.S at low or high dose, single or two shots; several received placebo; per-sample allocation not given. Material that was analyzed had been drawn on day 63 after the first vaccine or placebo injection. The sequencing here drew on peripheral blood, taken in a trial of Ad26.COV2.S vaccine versus placebo. The receptor set was obtained from a person between 18 and 60 years old who received the Ad26.COV2.S COVID-19 vaccine or a placebo.

The chain carries TRBV7-2 and TRBJ1-2, with 8 nucleotides matching TRBD1. CDR1 and CDR2 (germline): SGHTA, FQGNSA. This CDR3 spans 15 amino acids. With 0 bases clipped from V and 3 bases from J, the junction kept 3 bases outside the gene matches. The CDR3 region is CASSLARTGYYGYTF. The DNA of the CDR3 is TGTGCCAGCAGCTTAGCGCGGACAGGGTACTATGGCTACACCTTC.

The chain is built from TRBV27 and TRBJ2-1; 9 bases align to TRBD2. The CDR3 length is 16 residues. Germline V gene data show CDR1 as MNHEY and CDR2 as SMNVEV (reference sequence). After removal of 6 bases from V and 4 bases from J, the junction contained 10 bases not matched to a gene. The CDR3 region is CASRHTTSGLYNEQFF. The CDR3 bases are TGTGCCAGCAGACATACGACTAGCGGACTATACAATGAGCAGTTCTTC.